This entry lists 15 T cell receptor beta chains sequenced from one sample in a study of identical twins. Each CDR3 protein gets one entry after TCRdb re-called the 5' RACE reads with MiXCR. This sample has about 570,000 distinct CDR3 sequences; 9.6% occur once, and the top ten carry roughly 3%. The sample was also reused in another study, on yellow fever vaccine responses in identical twins.

Sample: PBMCs. All receptors come from a woman between 18 and 30 years old in good health.

The chain employs TRBV5-1 and TRBJ2-7; perhaps D is TRBD1 or TRBD2 (7 bases each). The CDR3 spans 18 residues. Germline CDR1 reads SGHRS; CDR2 reads YFSETQ. Trimming took off 3 bases at V and 2 bases at J, with 24 bases between the two ends. CDR3 nucleotide sequence: TGCGCCAGCAGCTCGAACCTAGCAGCGGGACAGCGCACCTACGAGCAGTACTTC. This translates into CASSSNLAAGQRTYEQYF.

This rearrangement joins TRBV29-1 to TRBJ2-4; tentatively, D is TRBD1 (6 bases). The V and J ends lost 5 bases and 6 bases respectively, with 20 bases between them. Looked up from germline, CDR1 is SQVTM and CDR2 is ANQGSEA. The CDR3 contains 15 residues. CDR3 DNA: TGCAGCGTTAGGGATCCCAGGGGCCGTGGAAACATTCAGTACTTC. This encodes CSVRDPRGRGNIQYF.

This clonotype occurred many times. The rearrangement joins TRBV12-3 or TRBV12-4 to TRBJ1-6; 8 bases line up with TRBD1. The V gene end was trimmed by 5 bases and the J gene end by 4 bases; junction bases not matched to a gene: 7. This CDR3 region has 16 residues. CDR3 sequence (DNA): TGTGCCAGCAGTCCTGACAGGGGTGGGTATAATTCACCCCTCCACTTT. This codes for CASSPDRGGYNSPLHF.

This rearrangement joins TRBV7-9 to TRBJ2-4; the D gene is possibly TRBD1 (5 bases). Germline V gene sequence: CDR1 SEHNR, CDR2 FQNEAQ (reference sequence). This CDR3 is built from 16 residues. Trimming left V 6 bases short and J 0 bases short, with 15 bases between. The CDR3 DNA is TGTGCCAGCAGAGATGAAAGGGGCCTAGCCAAAAACATTCAGTACTTC. Amino acid sequence: CASRDERGLAKNIQYF.

This clonotype was seen a handful of times. V and J are TRBV4-3 and TRBJ2-7, with TRBD2 matching over 7 bases. Germline CDR1 and CDR2: LGHNA and YSLEER. With V trimmed by 1 base and J by 4 bases, 7 bases remained unmatched. The CDR3 has 15 residues. The CDR3 DNA is TGCGCCAGCAGCCAAGCGGCCGGGAGGAGTTACGAGCAGTACTTC. Its protein is CASSQAAGRSYEQYF.

This clonotype was observed a few times. The chain uses TRBV9 and TRBJ1-1; D is unresolved. Germline loops: CDR1 SGDLS, CDR2 YYNGEE. This CDR3 is 16 amino acids long. V was shortened by 6 bases and J by 0 bases, with 18 bases between the two germline ends. The CDR3, as DNA: TGTGCCAGCACCAAGTGGGGAGGGCCTCTGAACACTGAAGCTTTCTTT. It translates to CASTKWGGPLNTEAFF.

The rearrangement joins TRBV5-1 to TRBJ2-1; a possible D gene is TRBD1 (5 bases). V dropped 4 bases and J dropped 8 bases, with 13 bases sitting between them. The length of the CDR3 is 13 residues. Germline-derived CDR1 and CDR2 are SGHRS and YFSETQ. The CDR3 nucleotides read TGCGCCAGCAGCCACCCGACAGCCTATGAGCAGTTCTTC. Its translation is CASSHPTAYEQFF.

The chain employs TRBV7-2 and TRBJ2-3, with no clear D. The CDR3 totals 15 residues. Germline V CDR1 and CDR2: SGHTA, FQGNSA. V lost 3 bases and J lost 6, with 16 bases in between. The CDR3 protein is CASSFGTRKSDTQYF. The CDR3 DNA reads TGTGCCAGCAGCTTCGGTACACGGAAGTCGGATACGCAGTATTTT.

This clonotype was seen ten or more times. The chain recombines TRBV20-1 with TRBJ2-7, with 9 bases matching TRBD1. Trimming at V came to 1 base and at J to 5 bases, leaving 3 bases not matched to a gene. This CDR3 has 13 residues. Germline CDR1 DFQATT, CDR2 SNEGSKA (reference sequence). The DNA for the CDR3 is TGCAGTGCTAGAGGGGACAGGGACCACGAGCAGTACTTC. Amino acids: CSARGDRDHEQYF.

CDR3 sequence reads: CSAWDSNQPQHF. Here the CDR3 DNA reads TGCAGTGCTTGGGATAGCAATCAGCCCCAGCATTTT. The chain is built from TRBV20-1 and TRBJ1-5; D is unresolved. Per germline, CDR1 DFQATT and CDR2 SNEGSKA (reference sequence). The CDR3 runs 12 residues. Trimming cost V 5 bases and J 0 bases, with 5 bases left between them.

This clonotype was recorded at least ten times. The chain uses TRBV5-1 and TRBJ2-7, with 8 bases identical to TRBD2. From germline, CDR1 is SGHRS and CDR2 YFSETQ. This CDR3 contains 15 residues. Trimming took 4 bases from V and 2 from J; bases not matched to a gene: 8. CDR3 nucleotide sequence: TGCGCCAGCAGCCCAATAGCGGGACTGACCTACGAGCAGTACTTC. Its translation is CASSPIAGLTYEQYF.

This clonotype came up a few times. V usage is TRBV20-1 and J usage is TRBJ2-4, with 11 bases matching TRBD2. Germline V gene sequence: CDR1 DFQATT, CDR2 SNEGSKA (reference sequence). Germline trimming cut 0 bases from V and 0 bases from J; bases unmatched to any gene: 13. The CDR3 length is 20 residues. The DNA for the CDR3 is TGCAGTGCTAGAGATCTCCCTACTAGCGGGAGTTACCTAGCCAAAAACATTCAGTACTTC. Protein sequence: CSARDLPTSGSYLAKNIQYF.

This clonotype was observed many times. The J gene is TRBJ2-2, the V gene TRBV25-1; D possibly uses TRBD1 or TRBD2 (5 bases each). V was cut by 7 bases and J by 4 bases, with 10 bases left in between. This CDR3 has 13 residues. CDR1 and CDR2 (germline): MGHDK, SYGVNS. The CDR3 DNA reads as TGTGCCAGCACGAGGGGCCTCACCGGGGAGCTGTTTTTT. Protein: CASTRGLTGELFF.

In this sample, this clonotype turned up many times. The V gene is TRBV10-3, the J gene TRBJ1-5; no clear D gene. V lost 3 bases and J lost 4, with 13 bases in between. The germline V gene has CDR1 ENHRY and CDR2 SYGVKD. CDR3 length: 15 residues. The CDR3 bases are TGTGCCATCAGTGATCAATGGCAGCAAAATCAGCCCCAGCATTTT. It encodes CAISDQWQQNQPQHF.

The chain combines TRBV7-6 with TRBJ2-2; 11 nucleotides line up with TRBD1. This CDR3 is built from 17 residues. V lost 5 bases and J lost 2; bases outside the gene matches: 7. Per germline, CDR1 SGHVS and CDR2 FNYEAQ. This CDR3 reads CASSPGTGGPNTGELFF. Here the CDR3 DNA reads TGTGCCAGCAGCCCCGGGACAGGGGGACCAAACACCGGGGAGCTGTTTTTT.